This passage covers 26 T cell receptor beta chains from one sample sequenced in a study of siplizumab effects on memory and regulatory T cells (dated 2019 in TCRdb). Receptor amplification or capture employed the immunoSEQ multiplex PCR assay. TCRdb stores this immuneACCESS table with in-frame sequences only. Part of the clones is absent; in the studies checked, under half of the shortfall reflects unresolved V genes, and no reason is known for the rest. This sample gives approximately 28,000 clones in total; more than 65% of them show up just once. About 22% of the sample is in the top ten clones. What was sequenced was memory CD4+ T cells sorted from blood. The cell subset or site label, read with the paper, signifies: unstimulated CD4+ memory T cells. These receptor sequences come from a human donor in good health.

The chain joins TRBV9 to TRBJ2-7, with 7 bases that match TRBD1. The CDR3 sequence is 14 residues long. Per germline, CDR1 SGDLS and CDR2 YYNGEE. Unmatched junction bases numbered 4, after V lost 3 bases and J lost 1 base. CDR3 in DNA: TGTGCCAGCAGCGCCCAACAGGGGTCCTACGAGCAGTACTTC. This sequence encodes CASSAQQGSYEQYF. The complete variable domain, with remaining parts taken from reference TRBV9 and TRBJ2-7, reads DSGVTQTPKHLITATGQRVTLRCSPRSGDLSVYWYQQSLDQGLQFLIQYYNGEERAKGNILERFSAQQFPDLHSELNLSSLELGDSALYFCASSAQQGSYEQYFGPGTRLTVT.

CDR3 amino acids: CASSLHRDTQYF. The CDR3 DNA is TGCGCCAGCAGCTTGCACAGGGATACGCAGTATTTT. The chain joins TRBV5-1 to TRBJ2-3, with D maybe TRBD1 (5 bases). Germline V gene sequence: CDR1 SGHRS, CDR2 YFSETQ. The CDR3 covers 12 residues. V was pared by 1 base and J by 6 bases, with 6 bases between.

The rearrangement uses TRBV7-8 and TRBJ2-7; 9 bases map to TRBD1. This CDR3 has 18 amino acids. The trim removed 0 bases at V and 0 bases at J, leaving 9 bases unmatched. Germline V gene sequence: CDR1 SGHVS, CDR2 FQNEAQ. The CDR3 nucleotides read TGTGCCAGCAGCTTAGCACAGGGGGCCGGCCGCCCCTCCTACGAGCAGTACTTC. It codes for CASSLAQGAGRPSYEQYF.

This clone came up a few times. V usage is TRBV2 and J usage is TRBJ2-3; D is uncertain. There are 14 residues in the CDR3. V lost 5 bases and J lost 3, with 12 bases in between. Germline CDR1 SNHLY, CDR2 FYNNEI. CDR3 DNA: TGTGCCAGCAGTCCCCAGTCATCGACAGATACGCAGTATTTT. It codes for CASSPQSSTDTQYF.

The rearrangement joins TRBV9 to TRBJ2-6; 11 bases align to TRBD1. The germline gives CDR1 SGDLS, CDR2 YYNGEE. After removal of 0 bases from V and 2 bases from J, the junction contained 7 bases not matched to a gene. The CDR3 is 19 amino acids. The CDR3 DNA reads as TGTGCCAGCAGCGTAGGACCCGGGACAGGGGGTACTGGGGCCAACGTCCTGACTTTC. This translates into CASSVGPGTGGTGANVLTF.

The genes are TRBV7-3 and TRBJ2-3; D gene unclear. CDR3 length: 13 residues. The germline V and J ends were trimmed by 5 bases and 2 bases, with 8 bases remaining between them. Per germline, CDR1 SGHTA and CDR2 FQGTGA. CDR3 protein: CASSHDHTDTQYF. CDR3 nucleotide sequence: TGTGCCAGCAGCCACGACCACACAGATACGCAGTATTTT.

The J gene is TRBJ2-7, the V gene TRBV7-9; D tentatively fits TRBD1 or TRBD2 (5 bases each). Trimming removed 5 bases at V and 2 bases at J, with 10 bases between. This CDR3 comprises 13 residues. Germline assignment: CDR1 SEHNR and CDR2 FQNEAQ (reference sequence). CDR3 protein: CASSPKGPYEQYF. DNA for the CDR3: TGTGCCAGCAGCCCAAAGGGACCCTACGAGCAGTACTTC.

The chain is built from TRBV7-9 and TRBJ2-1, with 8 bases lining up with TRBD1. The CDR3 totals 17 residues. V trimming: 6 bases; J trimming: 6 bases; junction bases outside the gene matches: 16. Germline V CDR1 and CDR2: SEHNR, FQNEAQ (reference sequence). The CDR3 protein is CASSQLSTSTGGNEQFF. In DNA form, the CDR3 reads TGTGCCAGCAGTCAGTTATCGACATCTACAGGGGGCAATGAGCAGTTCTTC. Full variable domain (outside the CDR3, taken from reference TRBV7-9 and TRBJ2-1): DTGVSQNPRHKITKRGQNVTFRCDPISEHNRLYWYRQTLGQGPEFLTYFQNEAQLEKSRLLSDRFSAERPKGSFSTLEIQRTEQGDSAMYLCASSQLSTSTGGNEQFFGPGTRLTVL.

The genes are TRBV14 and TRBJ2-5, with D unclear. This CDR3 region has 12 residues. CDR1 and CDR2 (germline): SGHDN, FVKESK. Trimming took off 2 bases at V and 5 bases at J, with 6 bases between the two ends. The DNA for the CDR3 is TGTGCCAGCAGCCAAATACGGGAGACCCAGTACTTC. It is translated as CASSQIRETQYF.

The chain couples TRBV5-1 to TRBJ2-1, with 9 nucleotides matching TRBD1. Germline CDR1 reads SGHRS; CDR2 reads YFSETQ. V shed 4 bases, J shed 3 bases, and the junction held 2 bases outside the gene matches. This CDR3 spans 14 amino acids. CDR3 nucleotide sequence: TGCGCCAGCAGCGTGACAGGGGGCTACAATGAGCAGTTCTTC. This encodes CASSVTGGYNEQFF.

This clone was observed once. The gene calls are TRBV27 and TRBJ2-5, with 9 bases fitting TRBD1. The ends lost 5 bases at V and 6 bases at J; junction bases unmatched: 16. Per the germline V gene, CDR1 is MNHEY and CDR2 is SMNVEV (reference sequence). The CDR3 totals 17 residues. CDR3 DNA: TGTGCCAGCAGTCTTAAGCCTACGGGACAGGGTTTGCAGACCCAGTACTTC. The encoded protein is CASSLKPTGQGLQTQYF.

This rearrangement joins TRBV7-9 to TRBJ1-2; D is perhaps TRBD1 (5 bases). Germline loops: CDR1 SEHNR, CDR2 FQNEAQ (reference sequence). Trimming took 7 bases from V and 6 from J, leaving 21 bases between them. The CDR3 is made up of 15 amino acids. This CDR3 reads CASTNSQQGLNGYTF. DNA for the CDR3: TGTGCCAGCACCAATTCCCAGCAGGGCCTCAATGGCTACACCTTC.

The chain is built from TRBV6-1 and TRBJ1-2; D call uncertain. With 7 bases removed from V and 7 bases from J, the gap between germline ends came to 13 bases. The germline gives CDR1 MNHNS, CDR2 SASEGT. The CDR3 contains 12 residues. The CDR3 loop reads CASTSPLSGYTF. In DNA form, the CDR3 reads TGTGCCAGCACGAGTCCTTTGAGTGGCTACACCTTC.

This chain uses TRBV4-2 with TRBJ2-5; D may be TRBD2 (6 bases). V lost 0 bases and J 4 bases, leaving 12 bases between the germline ends. The CDR3 is 15 amino acids. In germline, CDR1 is LGHNA, CDR2 YNFKEQ. The CDR3: CASSQDYGGGETQYF. In nucleotides, the CDR3 is TGTGCCAGCAGCCAAGACTACGGGGGAGGAGAGACCCAGTACTTC.

The CDR3 here is CTGTENYGYTF. The CDR3, as DNA: TGCACTGGGACGGAAAACTATGGCTACACCTTC. The V call is TRBV20-1, the J call TRBJ1-2; TRBD1 is a possible D gene (5 bases). CDR3 length: 11 residues. Germline values: CDR1 DFQATT, CDR2 SNEGSKA (reference sequence).

The chain carries TRBV7-8 and TRBJ2-7; D is unclear. This CDR3 contains 11 residues. Germline V gives CDR1 SGHVS, CDR2 FQNEAQ. The V end lost 5 bases, the J end lost 6 bases, and 8 bases lay between the germline ends. CDR3 coding DNA: TGTGCCAGCAGCCAAGGTAGCGAGCAGTACTTC. Its protein is CASSQGSEQYF.

The chain joins TRBV7-9 to TRBJ2-6; no definite D call. This CDR3 has 13 residues. With 5 bases removed from V and 2 bases from J, the gap between germline ends came to 4 bases. In germline, CDR1 is SEHNR, CDR2 FQNEAQ (reference sequence). The CDR3 reads CASSPTGANVLTF. In DNA form, the CDR3 reads TGTGCCAGCAGCCCCACTGGGGCCAACGTCCTGACTTTC. Complete variable domain (other parts from reference TRBV7-9 and TRBJ2-6): DTGVSQNPRHKITKRGQNVTFRCDPISEHNRLYWYRQTLGQGPEFLTYFQNEAQLEKSRLLSDRFSAERPKGSFSTLEIQRTEQGDSAMYLCASSPTGANVLTFGAGSRLTVL.

The V gene is TRBV7-9, the J gene TRBJ2-7, with D perhaps given as TRBD1 or TRBD2 (5 bases each). Germline V gene data show CDR1 as SEHNR and CDR2 as FQNEAQ (reference sequence). V lost 8 bases to trimming and J lost 9 bases, with 14 bases between them. The CDR3 extends over 11 amino acids. The CDR3 DNA reads as TGTGCCAGCTCGAGGGGTGTCGGGCAGTACTTC. Translating gives CASSRGVGQYF.

This clone was seen a handful of times. The chain combines TRBV5-1 with TRBJ1-1; D is uncertain. Trimming removed 3 bases from V and 3 bases from J, with 15 bases in between. This CDR3 contains 15 residues. Germline lookup yields CDR1 SGHRS and CDR2 YFSETQ. CDR3 sequence (DNA): TGCGCCAGCAGCTATCAGCCTGCTTGGGACACTGAAGCTTTCTTT. Translation gives CASSYQPAWDTEAFF.

The chain links TRBV5-1 to TRBJ2-5; the match to TRBD2 covers 9 bases. This CDR3 has 17 residues. CDR1 SGHRS and CDR2 YFSETQ come from the germline V gene. V was pared by 3 bases and J by 5 bases, with 14 bases of the junction left unmatched. CDR3 sequence reads: CASSSPTSGGVFETQYF. CDR3 in DNA: TGCGCCAGCAGCTCCCCGACTAGCGGAGGTGTTTTTGAGACCCAGTACTTC.

CDR3 amino acids: CASSQDLGVNNEQFF. CDR3 nucleotides: TGCGCCAGCAGCCAAGATCTGGGGGTCAACAATGAGCAGTTCTTC. The J gene is TRBJ2-1, the V gene TRBV4-3, with D perhaps matching TRBD1 or TRBD2 (5 bases each). From germline, CDR1 is LGHNA and CDR2 YSLEER. Trimming took 0 bases from V and 5 from J, leaving 11 bases between them. This CDR3 has 15 amino acids.

This sequence joins TRBV9 and TRBJ1-4, with D perhaps TRBD1 (5 bases). Trimming took off 3 bases at V and 7 bases at J, with 16 bases between the two ends. The CDR3 contains 15 residues. The germline CDR1 and CDR2 sequences are SGDLS and YYNGEE. CDR3 in DNA: TGTGCCAGCAGCGGAAACACGCGGGACGGTGAAAAACTGTTTTTT. Translating gives CASSGNTRDGEKLFF.

The rearrangement uses TRBV7-9 and TRBJ1-1; D unresolved. The germline CDR1 and CDR2 sequences are SEHNR and FQNEAQ (reference sequence). CDR3 length: 16 amino acids. V was shortened by 3 bases and J by 1 base, with 15 bases between the two germline ends. In DNA form, the CDR3 reads TGTGCCAGCAGCTTTCTTCCAGGATTCCAGAACACTGAAGCTTTCTTT. It yields the protein CASSFLPGFQNTEAFF.

This clone has more than one count but fewer than ten. V and J are TRBV7-2 and TRBJ2-7, with a tentative D call TRBD1 (6 bases). Trimming cost V 1 base and J 3 bases, with 10 bases left between them. The germline V gene encodes CDR1 SGHTA and CDR2 FQGNSA. The CDR3 covers 14 residues. The CDR3 spells CASSLGDTDYEQYF. The CDR3 region has the DNA TGTGCCAGCAGCTTAGGGGACACTGACTACGAGCAGTACTTC.

The chain joins TRBV18 to TRBJ1-1; no clear D. The germline V gene has CDR1 KGHSH and CDR2 LQKENI. V lost 0 bases, J lost 2 bases, and 10 bases lay in between. This CDR3 is built from 15 residues. CDR3 sequence reads: CASSPPPGINTEAFF. The CDR3 region has the DNA TGTGCCAGCTCACCACCCCCGGGTATAAACACTGAAGCTTTCTTT.

V gene TRBV5-6 combines with J gene TRBJ2-7; the D call may be TRBD1 or TRBD2 (5 bases each). From germline, CDR1 is SGHDT and CDR2 YYEEEE. The CDR3 is 12 residues long. The ends were cut back, 2 bases at V and 6 bases at J, with 9 bases in the middle. CDR3 loop: CASSFNGGEQYF. The CDR3, as DNA: TGTGCCAGCAGCTTCAATGGGGGCGAGCAGTACTTC.